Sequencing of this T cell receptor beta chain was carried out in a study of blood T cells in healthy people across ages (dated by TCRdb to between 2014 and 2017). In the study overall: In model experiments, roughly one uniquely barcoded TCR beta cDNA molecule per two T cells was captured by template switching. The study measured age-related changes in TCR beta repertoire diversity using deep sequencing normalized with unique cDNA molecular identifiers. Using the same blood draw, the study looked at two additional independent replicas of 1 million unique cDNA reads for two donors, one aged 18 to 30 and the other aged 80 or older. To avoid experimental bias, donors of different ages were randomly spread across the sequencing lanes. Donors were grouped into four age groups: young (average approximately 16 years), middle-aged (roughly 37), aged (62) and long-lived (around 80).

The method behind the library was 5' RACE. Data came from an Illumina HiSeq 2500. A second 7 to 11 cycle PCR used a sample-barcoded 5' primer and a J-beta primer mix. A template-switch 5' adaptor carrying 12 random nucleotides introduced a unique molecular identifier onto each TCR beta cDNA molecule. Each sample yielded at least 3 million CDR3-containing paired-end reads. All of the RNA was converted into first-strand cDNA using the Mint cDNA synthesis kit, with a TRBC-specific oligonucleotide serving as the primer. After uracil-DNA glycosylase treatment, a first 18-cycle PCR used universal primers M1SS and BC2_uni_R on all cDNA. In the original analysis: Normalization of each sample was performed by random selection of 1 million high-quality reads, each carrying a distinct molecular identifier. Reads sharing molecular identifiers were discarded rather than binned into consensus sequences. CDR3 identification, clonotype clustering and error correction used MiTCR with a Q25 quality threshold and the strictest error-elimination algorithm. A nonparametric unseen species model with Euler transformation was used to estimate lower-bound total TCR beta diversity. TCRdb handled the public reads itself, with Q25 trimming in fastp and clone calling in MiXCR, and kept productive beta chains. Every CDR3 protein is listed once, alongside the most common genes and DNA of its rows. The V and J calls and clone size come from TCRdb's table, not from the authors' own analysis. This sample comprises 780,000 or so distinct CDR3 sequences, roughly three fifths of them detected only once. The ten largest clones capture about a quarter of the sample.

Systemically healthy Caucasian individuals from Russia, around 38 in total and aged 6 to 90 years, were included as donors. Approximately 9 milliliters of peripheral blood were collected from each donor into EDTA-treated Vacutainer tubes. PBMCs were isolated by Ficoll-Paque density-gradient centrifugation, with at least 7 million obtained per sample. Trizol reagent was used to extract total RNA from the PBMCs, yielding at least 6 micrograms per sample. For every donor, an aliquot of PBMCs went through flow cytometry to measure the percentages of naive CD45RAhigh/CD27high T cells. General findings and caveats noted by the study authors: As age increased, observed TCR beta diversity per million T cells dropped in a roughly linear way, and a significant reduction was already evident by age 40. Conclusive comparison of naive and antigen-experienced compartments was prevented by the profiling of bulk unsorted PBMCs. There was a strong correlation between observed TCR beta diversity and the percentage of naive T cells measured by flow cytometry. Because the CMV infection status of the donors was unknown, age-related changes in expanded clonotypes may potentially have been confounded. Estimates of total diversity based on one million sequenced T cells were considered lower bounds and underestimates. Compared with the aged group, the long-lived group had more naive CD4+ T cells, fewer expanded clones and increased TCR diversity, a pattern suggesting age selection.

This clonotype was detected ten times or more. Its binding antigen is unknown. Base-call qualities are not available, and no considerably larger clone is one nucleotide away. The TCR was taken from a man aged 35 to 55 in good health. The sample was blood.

The DNA is as follows: TGCAGTGCAACCGGGACAGGGCCCTACGAGCAGTACTTC. Its translation reads: CSATGTGPYEQYF. The chain employs TRBV20-1 and TRBJ2-7; 9 nucleotides in the junction match TRBD1. The CDR3 numbers 13 residues from cysteine through phenylalanine. Kept here is only the CDR3 DNA, which spans 39 bases and is read in frame from base 1. The germline V gene (reference sequence) specifies DFQATT as CDR1 and SNEGSKA as CDR2. V ends up 6 bases short and J 2 bases short, with an unmatched junction base count of 5.